These 18 T cell receptor beta chains share one sample of origin, sequenced in a study of blood T cell repertoires in COVID-19. The data were produced by immunoSEQ multiplex PCR, yet TCRdb's version contains in-frame clones alone and is incomplete. Of 10,000 to 15,000 clones listed, 88% are singletons. The sequencing sample was made of peripheral blood. The receptors here all came from a human donor in a cohort sampled during active COVID-19.

The chain joins TRBV5-1 to TRBJ2-5; TRBD2 agrees at 14 bases. CDR1 and CDR2 from the germline V gene are SGHRS and YFSETQ. With 4 bases clipped from V and 0 bases from J, the junction kept 17 bases outside the gene matches. The CDR3 is 21 residues long. CDR3 coding DNA: TGCGCCAGCAGCCCACGGACTAGCGGGGGGCCCTCATCCCCGTACCAAGAGACCCAGTACTTC. Translated: CASSPRTSGGPSSPYQETQYF. The variable domain in full, completed from reference TRBV5-1 and TRBJ2-5, reads KAGVTQTPRYLIKTRGQQVTLSCSPISGHRSVSWYQQTPGQGLQFLFEYFSETQRNKGNFPGRFSGRQFSNSRSEMNVSTLELGDSALYLCASSPRTSGGPSSPYQETQYFGPGTRLLVL.

The V call is TRBV3-1 (or the pseudogene TRBV3-2), the J call TRBJ2-7; TRBD1 agrees at 8 bases. Looked up from germline, CDR1 is LGHDT and CDR2 is YNNKEL (reference sequence). CDR3 length equals 14 residues. V was pared by 4 bases and J by 2 bases, with 4 bases of the junction left unmatched. The CDR3 sequence is CASSPRTGTYEQYF. In DNA, the CDR3 is TGTGCCAGCAGCCCCCGGACAGGGACCTACGAGCAGTACTTC.

This clone occurred a few times. The rearrangement uses TRBV7-3 and TRBJ2-2, with D unclear. Germline assignment: CDR1 SGHTA and CDR2 FQGTGA. The ends were cut back, 5 bases at V and 8 bases at J, with 15 bases in the middle. The CDR3 has 14 amino acids. CDR3 residues: CASSDQPVRGELFF. The CDR3, as DNA: TGTGCCAGCAGCGACCAACCGGTGAGGGGGGAGCTGTTTTTT.

The rearrangement links TRBV28 to TRBJ2-3; no definite D call. Per germline, CDR1 MDHEN and CDR2 SYDVKM. Trimming removed 4 bases at V and 4 bases at J, with 3 bases between. This CDR3 has 11 amino acids. The CDR3: CASSSADTQYF. The CDR3 DNA reads as TGTGCCAGCAGTTCGGCAGATACGCAGTATTTT.

This clone came up a few times. The chain joins TRBV28 to TRBJ2-7; 7 bases map to TRBD2. The trim removed 6 bases at V and 5 bases at J, leaving 10 bases unmatched. Germline values: CDR1 MDHEN, CDR2 SYDVKM. CDR3 size: 14 residues. CDR3 DNA: TGTGCCAGCAGACTGCCGGGGGGTCGGAACGAGCAGTACTTC. Translated: CASRLPGGRNEQYF.

CDR3 nucleotide sequence: TGTGCCAGCAGCTTAGATGTGTGGGGCAGTAATTCACCCCTCCACTTT. This sequence encodes CASSLDVWGSNSPLHF. The chain recombines TRBV7-2 with TRBJ1-6; tentatively, D is TRBD1 (5 bases). This CDR3 is 16 amino acids long. Germline values: CDR1 SGHTA, CDR2 FQGNSA. V was trimmed by 1 base and J by 6 bases, leaving 13 bases between them.

The CDR3 here is CSASSRDTGHEQYF. In DNA form, the CDR3 reads TGCAGTGCTAGTTCCCGGGACACCGGCCACGAGCAGTACTTC. The gene calls are TRBV20-1 and TRBJ2-7; tentative D call: TRBD1 (6 bases). Germline CDR1 and CDR2: DFQATT and SNEGSKA (reference sequence). This CDR3 contains 14 residues. Trimming took off 3 bases at V and 5 bases at J, with 17 bases between the two ends.

J is TRBJ1-1 and V is TRBV11-2; weak D call: TRBD1 (5 bases). The germline gives CDR1 SGHAT, CDR2 FQNNGV. CDR3 length equals 14 residues. V was cut by 5 bases and J by 5 bases, with 15 bases left in between. The CDR3 nucleotides read TGTGCCAGCAGCACCTGGGGGGAGGAAACTGAAGCTTTCTTT. Its protein product is CASSTWGEETEAFF.

The rearrangement uses TRBV6-5 and TRBJ1-4; TRBD1 might be the D (5 bases). Per germline, CDR1 MNHEY and CDR2 SVGAGI. V lost 6 bases to trimming and J lost 4 bases, with 15 bases between them. The length of the CDR3 is 15 residues. The CDR3 DNA reads TGTGCCAGCAGGGGATGGGGAGGGGTTAATGAAAAACTGTTTTTT. As protein: CASRGWGGVNEKLFF.

The CDR3 region is CASEARAGYTF. The CDR3 DNA is TGTGCCAGCGAGGCGCGGGCTGGCTACACCTTC. The V and J genes are TRBV30 and TRBJ1-2; no clear D gene. Germline lookup yields CDR1 GTSNPN and CDR2 SVGIG (reference sequence). V shed 8 bases and J shed 7 bases, with 14 bases lying between them. The CDR3 is 11 residues long.

The genes are TRBV10-3 and TRBJ2-1; TRBD2 matches 8 bases. This CDR3 spans 15 amino acids. CDR1 is ENHRY and CDR2 is SYGVKD in the germline V gene. Trimming cost V 6 bases and J 4 bases; bases outside gene matches: 8. The CDR3 region is CAISRGGQTYNEQFF. In DNA form, the CDR3 reads TGTGCCATCAGCCGGGGGGGGCAGACATACAATGAGCAGTTCTTC.

This clone was observed a handful of times. The gene calls are TRBV7-9 and TRBJ1-3; perhaps TRBD1 as D (6 bases). The length of the CDR3 is 16 residues. Trimming cost V 0 bases and J 0 bases, with 9 bases left between them. Germline assignment: CDR1 SEHNR and CDR2 FQNEAQ (reference sequence). Here the CDR3 DNA reads TGTGCCAGCAGCTTAGCGGGGGCGAGCTCTGGAAACACCATATATTTT. It is translated as CASSLAGASSGNTIYF. The variable domain in full, completed from reference TRBV7-9 and TRBJ1-3, reads DTGVSQNPRHKITKRGQNVTFRCDPISEHNRLYWYRQTLGQGPEFLTYFQNEAQLEKSRLLSDRFSAERPKGSFSTLEIQRTEQGDSAMYLCASSLAGASSGNTIYFGEGSWLTVV.

The CDR3 DNA is TGTGCCAGCAGCTTGGATCGGGGGAGAGGCCCCGGGGAGCAGTACTTC. Translated: CASSLDRGRGPGEQYF. J is TRBJ2-7 and V is TRBV7-9; D perhaps matches TRBD2 (6 bases). The CDR3 has 16 amino acids. Between the trimmed V and J ends, which lost 3 bases and 7 bases, there was a span of 22 bases. CDR1 SEHNR and CDR2 FQNEAQ come from the germline V gene (reference sequence).

The rearrangement links TRBV3-1 (or the pseudogene TRBV3-2) to TRBJ2-7; no reliable D call. The CDR3 spans 12 residues. V shed 1 base and J shed 3 bases, with 4 bases lying between them. CDR1 and CDR2 (germline): LGHDT, YNNKEL (reference sequence). DNA of the CDR3: TGTGCCAGCAGCCAAGGCGGCTACGAGCAGTACTTC. Translated: CASSQGGYEQYF.

The sample holds one count of this clone. This chain connects TRBV30 to TRBJ2-3, with 9 bases fitting TRBD2. The germline gives CDR1 GTSNPN, CDR2 SVGIG (reference sequence). Unmatched junction bases numbered 14, after V lost 7 bases and J lost 9 bases. This CDR3 has 14 residues. The CDR3 sequence is CALDRGLAIDTQYF. The CDR3 DNA reads as TGTGCCTTAGATAGGGGACTAGCAATTGACACGCAGTATTTT.

The chain carries TRBV9 and TRBJ1-4; D may be TRBD1 (6 bases). V lost 4 bases and J lost 0, with 13 bases in between. This CDR3 spans 16 amino acids. From germline, CDR1 is SGDLS and CDR2 YYNGEE. The CDR3 sequence is CASSFPDSSTNEKLFF. CDR3 nucleotide sequence: TGTGCCAGCAGCTTTCCGGACAGTTCAACTAATGAAAAACTGTTTTTT.

The rearrangement links TRBV3-1 (or the pseudogene TRBV3-2) to TRBJ2-1; 11 bases fit TRBD2. CDR3 length: 16 residues. V shed 0 bases, J shed 9 bases, and the junction held 7 bases outside the gene matches. Germline V gene data show CDR1 as LGHDT and CDR2 as YNNKEL (reference sequence). The CDR3 is CASSQEGLAVNGEQFF. The CDR3 nucleotides read TGTGCCAGCAGCCAAGAGGGACTAGCGGTTAACGGTGAGCAGTTCTTC.

Regarding this clone: At one of its ends the junction is not consistent with the germline gene, which may arise from a read error. This chain joins TRBV11-2 and TRBJ1-3; D not resolved. Germline loops: CDR1 SGHAT, CDR2 FQNNGV. This CDR3 has 15 amino acids. CDR3 protein: CAGSLDTFSGNTIYF. In nucleotides, the CDR3 is TGTGCCGGCAGCTTAGACACTTTCTCTGGAAACACCATATATTTT.